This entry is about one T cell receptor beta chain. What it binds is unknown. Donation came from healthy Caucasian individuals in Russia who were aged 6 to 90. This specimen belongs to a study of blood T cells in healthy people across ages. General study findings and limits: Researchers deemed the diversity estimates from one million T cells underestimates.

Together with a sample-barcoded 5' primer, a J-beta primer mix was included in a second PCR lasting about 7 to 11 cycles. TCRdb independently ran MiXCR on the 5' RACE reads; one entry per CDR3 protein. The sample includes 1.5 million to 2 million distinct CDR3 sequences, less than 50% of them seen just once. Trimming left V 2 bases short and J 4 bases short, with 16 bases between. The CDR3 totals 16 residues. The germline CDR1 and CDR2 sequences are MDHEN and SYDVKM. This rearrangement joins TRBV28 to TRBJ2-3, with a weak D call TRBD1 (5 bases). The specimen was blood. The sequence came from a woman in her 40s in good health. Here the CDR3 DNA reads TGTGCCAGCAGTTTAAGGCAGCGTATGGGGCCAGATACGCAGTATTTT. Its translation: CASSLRQRMGPDTQYF.